This T cell receptor beta chain comes out of a study of blood T cell repertoires in COVID-19. TCRdb keeps only in-frame clones here, not all; method: immunoSEQ multiplex PCR. Of under 350,000 clones listed, 65% to 90% are singletons. The CDR3 extends over 14 amino acids. V trimming: 3 bases; J trimming: 6 bases; junction bases outside the gene matches: 7. Germline CDR1 SGHVS, CDR2 FQNEAQ. The chain couples TRBV7-8 to TRBJ1-2; 7 nucleotides agree with TRBD1. Sequenced input: PBMCs or T cells enriched from blood (not recorded which). This sequence originates from a man aged 25 to 40 who had recovered from COVID-19. The CDR3 nucleotides are TGTGCCAGCAGCTTCTTGGACAGGACGGATGGCTACACCTTC. Translation gives CASSFLDRTDGYTF.